This T cell receptor beta chain is from a study of blood T cell repertoires in COVID-19. The V and J ends lost 6 bases and 2 bases respectively, with 11 bases between them. Germline V CDR1 and CDR2: MDHEN, SYDVKM. CDR3 length: 13 amino acids. Some clones are missing from TCRdb's copy, which holds only in-frame ones; the method was immunoSEQ multiplex PCR. The data contain about 320,000 clones, around 86% of them singletons. This sequence joins TRBV28 and TRBJ2-7, with D maybe TRBD1 (5 bases). This TCR was sampled from a young woman who had recovered from COVID-19. Sequenced input: PBMCs or T cells enriched from blood (not recorded which). DNA of the CDR3: TGTGCCAGCAGCTCACAGGAGACCTACGAGCAGTACTTC. It yields the protein CASSSQETYEQYF.